This TCR beta chain was sequenced for a study of identical twins. This clonotype was recorded at least ten times. V lost 3 bases and J 0 bases, leaving 18 bases between the germline ends. The length of the CDR3 is 18 residues. Germline CDR1 is ENHRY and CDR2 is SYGVKD. TCRdb used MiXCR to reprocess the 5' RACE reads, holding one entry per CDR3 protein. This table holds 310,000 or so distinct CDR3 sequences, roughly 8.6% found once. These data were likewise used in another study, on yellow fever vaccine responses in identical twins.

The sample taken for sequencing was memory (CD45RO+) T cells sorted from blood. The sequence derives from a woman younger than 30 in good health. V usage is TRBV10-3 and J usage is TRBJ2-1; no definite D call. The CDR3 DNA reads as TGTGCCATCAGTGATTTTAAGCGCACTTCGAGCTCCTACAATGAGCAGTTCTTC. The encoded protein is CAISDFKRTSSSYNEQFF.